The clone carrying this T cell receptor (beta chain) was found a few times. The source of the sample is a study of CD8+ T cells in alopecia areata. Investigators isolated RNA and reverse transcribed it into cDNA to act as the sequencing template. Repertoires were generated with immunoSEQ multiplex PCR, while TCRdb's copy carries only in-frame clones and drops some. This table has some 190,000 clones, 40% to 65% appearing once. The treatment was: oral pan-JAK inhibitor, 5-10 mg twice daily. Sampling of alopecia areata patients yielded lesional scalp punch biopsies as well as peripheral blood. This TCR was sampled from a human donor with alopecia areata. Sequences were derived from CD8+ T cells sorted from blood, sampled around week 54, from a patient treated with tofacitinib.

CDR3 protein: CASTGLAVQETQYF. DNA of the CDR3: TGTGCCAGCACCGGACTAGCTGTCCAGGAGACCCAGTACTTC. The chain combines TRBV18 with TRBJ2-5; 8 bases map to TRBD2. Trimming took 8 bases from V and 5 from J; bases not matched to a gene: 10. CDR3 size: 14 residues. Germline lookup yields CDR1 KGHSH and CDR2 LQKENI.